This T cell receptor (beta chain) is from a study of blood T cell repertoires in COVID-19. Method: immunoSEQ multiplex PCR; TCRdb's copy keeps in-frame clones and lacks some. The data contain roughly 250,000 clones, roughly nine tenths of them seen just once; the ten biggest clones take up approximately 12%. Trimming took off 2 bases at V and 9 bases at J, with 14 bases between the two ends. The length of the CDR3 is 15 residues. Germline lookup yields CDR1 MNHEY and CDR2 SVGAGI. The sequenced sample was peripheral blood. The clonotype was recovered from a woman in her thirties with COVID-19, enrolled during active disease. The rearrangement links TRBV6-5 to TRBJ1-6; D is unclear. The CDR3 loop reads CASSYGSPIPSPLHF. In nucleotides, the CDR3 is TGTGCCAGCAGTTACGGCTCCCCCATCCCTTCACCCCTCCACTTT.